Below, one T cell receptor (beta chain) is given with its context. Its recognized antigen is unknown. Qualities for individual bases were not recorded, and no much larger clone is one base off. These data come from a study of Ad26.COV2.S vaccination and SARS-CoV-2 variants (dated by TCRdb to the early 2020s). At the level of the whole study: Vaccine-arm donors came from COV1001, a multicentre, randomized, double-blind, placebo-controlled phase I-IIa trial of Ad26.COV2.S in healthy adults. Ad26.COV2.S was given intramuscularly at 5x10^10 or 1x10^11 viral particles, as a single shot or as two shots 56 days apart. TCRbeta repertoire sequencing was used to assess the specificity and breadth of SARS-CoV-2-reactive T cell receptors after Ad26.COV2.S vaccination. A total of 32 samples were included in the TCR-sequenced set, comprising around 19 Ad26.COV2.S vaccine recipients, 5 placebo recipients and 8 SARS-CoV-2 convalescent individuals. Trial participants were randomized into five groups of five: low-dose or high-dose Ad26.COV2.S given once or twice, or placebo on both occasions. Throughout the experiments and outcome assessment, investigators stayed blinded to trial group allocation.

TCRbeta CDR3 regions were sequenced with the immunoSEQ Assay. After extraction, genomic DNA underwent amplification by bias-controlled multiplex PCR, followed by high-throughput sequencing. The original methods were these. To quantify the absolute abundance of every unique TCRbeta CDR3 region, sequences were collapsed and filtered. T cell fraction was estimated by normalization of TCRbeta template counts to usable DNA, with usable DNA being measured through amplification of reference genes present in all nucleated cells. Repertoire TCRs were annotated as SARS-CoV-2-specific when V gene, CDR3 amino acid sequence and J gene were exactly matched to a known reactive TCR set. The reference SARS-CoV-2 TCR set came from MIRA and was filtered for enrichment in COVID-19-positive ImmuneCODE repertoires, removing public or cross-reactive TCRs. Using the MIRA antigens, annotated TCRs were further analysed by specific ORF or by position within an ORF. Depth was the summed frequency of annotated unique rearrangements, while breadth was defined as annotated unique rearrangements over total unique productive rearrangements. Group comparisons of TCR breadth used two-sided Wilcoxon rank-sum tests. Entries here come from immuneACCESS through TCRdb and include only in-frame sequences with V and J called. Some clones fail to appear in such tables; in the studies checked, an unresolved V gene covers under half of the shortfall, and the cause of the remainder is unknown. The DNA gave D and trimming, while V, J and clone size come from that table. The sample contains hundreds of thousands of clones, roughly 87% of them found a single time. The ten largest clonotypes hold about 3.4% of the sample.

Based on the germline V gene, the CDR1 and CDR2 sequences are MNHEY and SVGAGI. Taken from cysteine to phenylalanine, the CDR3 has 13 residues. The kept DNA is CDR3 alone, 39 bases in frame from the first base. Between the V and J ends, shortened by 0 bases and 4 bases respectively, the junction contains 6 bases. What the authors observed across the whole study: After vaccination, substantial breadth of spike-specific CD8+ and CD4+ T cell responses was reported. Vaccine and placebo recipients had comparable non-spike TCR breadth, which fits with the vaccine containing only spike. Compared with placebo recipients, Ad26.COV2.S recipients showed higher spike-specific TCR breadth (P = 0.0014). The study was not powered for comparison of responses between vaccine doses or regimens. It was noted by the authors that total T cell responses may have been underestimated by the TCR breadth and depth analyses.

Per the publication, the treatment or condition label means: around 19 received Ad26.COV2.S at low or high dose, single or two shots; roughly 5 received placebo; per-sample allocation not given. Repertoires of vaccine and placebo recipients were sequenced from samples taken on day 63 after the first injection. In Cohort 1b, more than 20 adults aged 18-55 years were enrolled at a single site in Boston, USA, between 29 July and 7 August 2020. Ad26.COV2.S consisted of a replication-incompetent adenovirus type 26 vector by which a prefusion-stabilized SARS-CoV-2 spike protein from the original Wuhan strain was expressed.

This clonotype was obtained from a person between 18 and 60 years old who received the Ad26.COV2.S COVID-19 vaccine or a placebo. The sample here was peripheral blood, taken in a trial of Ad26.COV2.S vaccine versus placebo. Rearrangement joined TRBV6-5 to TRBJ2-5; the D gene is unclear. The sequenced DNA: TGTGCCAGCAGTTACTCTTCCCTAGAGACCCAGTACTTC. Protein translation: CASSYSSLETQYF.